The 27 T cell receptor beta chains presented below share a single source sample, sequenced in a study of T cell clonality in common variable immunodeficiency. The assay was immunoSEQ multiplex PCR, and TCRdb's table has in-frame clones only and misses some. There are 25,000 to 35,000 clones in the sample, none observed a single time. What was sequenced was peripheral blood mononuclear cells. These receptors were taken from a person aged 18 to 75 in good health.

Many counts were recorded for this clone. The read stops 3 residues short of the end of the CDR3; the missing end is completed from the germline J gene. The J gene is TRBJ1-5, the V gene TRBV19; perhaps TRBD1 as D (6 bases). From germline, CDR1 is LNHDA and CDR2 SQIVND (reference sequence). Trimming removed 5 bases from V and 1 base from J, with 15 bases in between. CDR3 length equals 16 residues. CDR3 region: CASSRPGGLSNQPQHF. The CDR3 bases that were read are TGTGCCAGTAGTCGCCCGGGGGGGCTGAGCAATCAGCCC.

This clone was counted at least ten times. Read sequence stops 3 residues before the CDR3 end, and the germline J gene provides the missing end. V is TRBV20-1 and J is TRBJ1-2, with D tentatively TRBD1 (6 bases). This CDR3 contains 12 residues. Germline CDR1 DFQATT, CDR2 SNEGSKA (reference sequence). V lost 5 bases, J lost 5 bases, and 12 bases lay in between. CDR3 residues: CSAWTEGYGYTF. The part of the CDR3 DNA that was read is TGCAGTGCTTGGACAGAGGGTTATGGC.

In the case of this clone: The read gets to within 3 residues of the CDR3 end, and the germline J gene fills in the rest. The chain uses TRBV19 and TRBJ1-4; 9 nucleotides align to TRBD1. CDR3 length equals 15 residues. The ends lost 2 bases at V and 8 bases at J; junction bases unmatched: 6. Germline values: CDR1 LNHDA, CDR2 SQIVND (reference sequence). The CDR3: CASSISDRGNEKLFF. The sequenced part of the CDR3 DNA is TGTGCCAGTAGTATATCAGACAGGGGGAACGAAAAA.

At least ten counts were recorded for this clone. Coverage ceases 3 residues before the CDR3 finishes, and the germline J gene fills in the end. This chain joins TRBV20-1 and TRBJ2-1; D call uncertain. The length of the CDR3 is 14 residues. CDR1 DFQATT and CDR2 SNEGSKA come from the germline V gene (reference sequence). The V end was cut by 4 bases, the J end by 1 base, with 11 bases between. The CDR3 spells CSAMWWRSYNEQFF. The CDR3 DNA, read in part, is TGCAGTGCTATGTGGTGGCGGTCCTACAATGAG.

The table lists this clone with many counts. The sequenced fragment ends 3 residues before the CDR3 boundary, so the rest is inferred from the germline J gene. The rearrangement joins TRBV5-1 to TRBJ1-1; 8 bases are a match to TRBD1. V lost 4 bases to trimming and J lost 5 bases; unmatched junction nucleotides: 4. This CDR3 comprises 13 residues. Germline V gene sequence: CDR1 SGHRS, CDR2 YFSETQ. CDR3 sequence: CASSPGQGTEAFF. The part of the CDR3 DNA that was read is TGCGCCAGCAGCCCCGGACAGGGAACTGAA.

Concerning this clone: One end of the junction fails to match germline, which may point to a read error. The observed sequence ends 3 residues before the CDR3 terminus, with the missing tail filled in from the germline J gene. This chain joins TRBV30 and TRBJ1-4; 8 bases map to TRBD1. Germline assignment: CDR1 GTSNPN and CDR2 SVGIG (reference sequence). There are 11 residues in the CDR3. CDR3 DNA (partial): TGCGCCTGGAGTGAGGGGACAGGA. This gives the protein CAWSEGTG. The complete CDR3 sequence is CAWSEGTGLFF.

This clone was found many times. The CDR3 end lies 3 residues beyond the end of the read and is filled in from the germline J gene. This rearrangement joins TRBV3-1 (or the pseudogene TRBV3-2) to TRBJ2-2; 7 bases line up with TRBD2. Unmatched junction bases numbered 10, after V lost 0 bases and J lost 6 bases. The germline V gene has CDR1 LGHDT and CDR2 YNNKEL (reference sequence). The length of the CDR3 is 17 residues. CDR3 residues: CASSQEEGRGRAGELFF. The part of the CDR3 DNA that was read is TGTGCCAGCAGCCAAGAGGAGGGGAGAGGGAGGGCCGGGGAG.

This clone was observed a few times. The part of the CDR3 DNA that was read is TGTGCCAGCACACCTGACAGAAGCTCCTATAATTCACCC. It yields the protein CASTPDRSSYNSP. The full CDR3 is CASTPDRSSYNSPLHF. The rearrangement joins TRBV2 to TRBJ1-6, with D possibly matching TRBD1 (5 bases). Coverage ceases 3 residues before the CDR3 finishes, and the germline J gene fills in the end. The CDR3 totals 16 residues. Trimming cost V 7 bases and J 0 bases, with 13 bases left between them. The germline V gene has CDR1 SNHLY and CDR2 FYNNEI.

This clone was counted between two and nine times. The sequence runs out 3 residues before the end of the CDR3; the remainder is reconstructed from the germline J gene. The chain links TRBV7-9 to TRBJ1-2, with unresolved D. From germline, CDR1 is SEHNR and CDR2 FQNEAQ (reference sequence). This CDR3 region has 12 residues. CDR3 DNA, as far as it was read: TGTGCCAGCAGCCTATACACAGATACC. Residues: CASSLYTDT. The full CDR3 reads CASSLYTDTYTF.

This clone has a count of ten or more. The CDR3 extends 3 residues past the end of the read, so its final part is completed from the germline J gene. This chain connects TRBV18 to TRBJ2-1; the match to TRBD2 covers 9 bases. The ends lost 3 bases at V and 3 bases at J; junction bases unmatched: 3. This CDR3 has 15 amino acids. In germline, CDR1 is KGHSH, CDR2 LQKENI. The part of the CDR3 DNA that was read is TGTGCCAGCTCACCGGGACTAGCAGACTACAATGAG. This sequence encodes CASSPGLADYNE. The complete CDR3 protein is CASSPGLADYNEQFF.

This clone has at least ten counts. The sequenced CDR3 bases are TGTGCCAGCAGTCCCTTCGTGTACGAG. Its translation is CASSPFVYE. The CDR3 as a whole reads CASSPFVYEQYF. The chain is built from TRBV12-3 or TRBV12-4 and TRBJ2-7; no clear D gene. Read data end 3 residues before the CDR3 end; the end is taken from the germline J gene. The CDR3 is made up of 12 amino acids. Deletions cut 5 bases from V and 4 bases from J, with 9 bases between.

This clone occurred many times. The CDR3 DNA, read in part, is TGCGCCAGCAGCCCCGCGGGACAGACTAATGAAAAA. This codes for CASSPAGQTNEK. The full CDR3 is CASSPAGQTNEKLFF. This chain links TRBV5-1 with TRBJ1-4, with 7 positions matching TRBD1. The CDR3 end falls 3 residues outside the read, so it is completed with the germline J gene. Germline lookup yields CDR1 SGHRS and CDR2 YFSETQ. The CDR3 length is 15 residues. The V gene end was trimmed by 4 bases and the J gene end by 2 bases; junction bases not matched to a gene: 5.

This clone was detected many times. The DNA ends 3 residues before the CDR3 does, and the rest of the CDR3 is filled in from the germline J gene. The gene calls are TRBV7-3 and TRBJ2-2; 15 bases map to TRBD2. The CDR3 contains 19 residues. Trimming removed 1 base from V and 5 bases from J; junction bases left unmatched: 8. Germline V gives CDR1 SGHTA, CDR2 FQGTGA. The CDR3 protein is CASSLSGLAGGPRTGELFF. CDR3 DNA (partial): TGTGCCAGCAGCTTAAGTGGACTAGCGGGAGGGCCTCGGACCGGGGAG.

This clone has more than one count but fewer than ten. The read is 3 residues too short to cover the CDR3 end, so that end is filled in from the germline J gene. The genes are TRBV7-3 and TRBJ2-3; 11 bases fit TRBD2. The CDR3 loop spans 16 amino acids. Germline-derived CDR1 and CDR2 are SGHTA and FQGTGA. The sequenced CDR3 bases are TGTGCCAGCAGCTTACTAGCGGGAGGAGGCGGGGAGACG. Translated, it gives CASSLLAGGGGET. The entire CDR3 protein is CASSLLAGGGGETQYF.

This clone occurred many times. The CDR3 sequence is CAWTVQGNTIYF. The covered CDR3 bases are TGTGCCTGGACGGTACAGGGAAACACC. The rearrangement links TRBV30 to TRBJ1-3; D unresolved. The read terminates 3 residues before the CDR3 end, so the remaining end is supplied by the germline J gene. The V gene lost 4 bases and the J gene lost 4 bases, with 8 bases spanning the gap. The CDR3 covers 12 residues. In germline, CDR1 is GTSNPN, CDR2 SVGIG (reference sequence).

On this clone itself: Its ends do not fully match the called genes, so a read error is possible. The CDR3 end is not reached by the read, which stops 3 residues before it; the germline J gene fills it in. The identical CDR3 is also encoded by other nucleotide sequences in the sample. The V and J genes are TRBV2 and TRBJ1-3, with 8 nucleotides matching TRBD1. The CDR3 extends over 16 amino acids. Germline CDR1 reads SNHLY; CDR2 reads FYNNEI. CDR3 in amino acids: CASSDQGAISGNTIYF. CDR3 bases read: TGTGCCAGCAGTGACCAGGGGGCGATATCTGGAAACACG. Variable domain in full (rest from reference TRBV2 and TRBJ1-3): EPEVTQTPSHQVTQMGQEVILRCVPISNHLYFYWYRQILGQKVEFLVSFYNNEISEKSEIFDDQFSVERPDGSNFTLKIRSTKLEDSAMYFCASSDQGAISGNTIYFGEGSWLTVV.

This clone is medium-sized within its sample. The CDR3 is cut off 3 residues early in the read; its end comes from the germline J gene. The chain carries TRBV6-2 or TRBV6-3 and TRBJ2-2, with 11 bases lining up with TRBD2. J lost 3 bases, V lost 6 bases, and 3 bases had no gene match. CDR3 length equals 15 residues. Germline CDR1 reads MNHEY; CDR2 reads SVGEGT. The CDR3 bases that were read are TGTGCCAGCAGATCGGGACTAGCGGACACCGGGGAG. Translation: CASRSGLADTGE. The entire CDR3 reads CASRSGLADTGELFF.

Concerning this clone: The read is 3 residues too short to cover the CDR3 end, so that end is filled in from the germline J gene. This chain uses TRBV11-3 with TRBJ2-7; TRBD2 is a possible D gene (5 bases). The V end lost 5 bases, the J end lost 5 bases, and 19 bases lay between the germline ends. CDR3 length: 15 amino acids. Germline-derived CDR1 and CDR2 are SGHNT and YENEEA. The CDR3: CASSPARAATHEQYF. The covered CDR3 bases are TGTGCCAGCAGCCCCGCGCGGGCGGCAACCCACGAG.

This clone showed up many times. The read is 3 residues too short to cover the CDR3 end, so that end is filled in from the germline J gene. V gene TRBV7-8 combines with J gene TRBJ2-1; 8 bases are shared with TRBD2. This CDR3 contains 18 residues. Germline loops: CDR1 SGHVS, CDR2 FQNEAQ. Trimming at V came to 1 base and at J to 6 bases, leaving 14 bases not matched to a gene. The part of the CDR3 DNA that was read is TGTGCCAGCAGCTTAGTTATAATTCCCGGGACTAGTCGCAATGAG. This gives the protein CASSLVIIPGTSRNE. The complete CDR3 reads CASSLVIIPGTSRNEQFF.

This clone appeared a few times. The read ends 3 residues before the CDR3 terminus; that terminus is restored from the germline J gene. The V gene is TRBV7-9, the J gene TRBJ2-3; 8 bases map to TRBD2. CDR3 size: 14 residues. The V gene's germline CDR1 is SEHNR and CDR2 FQNEAQ (reference sequence). CDR3 residues: CASSFTSGQETQYF. Incomplete CDR3 DNA: TGTGCCAGCAGCTTCACTAGCGGTCAAGAGACG.

This clone turned up a few times. The observed sequence ends 3 residues before the CDR3 terminus, with the missing tail filled in from the germline J gene. The V call is TRBV30, the J call TRBJ2-3, with D possibly matching TRBD2 (6 bases). This CDR3 contains 12 residues. CDR1 GTSNPN and CDR2 SVGIG come from the germline V gene (reference sequence). CDR3 loop: CAWGRGKETQYF. The sequenced part of the CDR3 DNA is TGTGCCTGGGGACGGGGGAAAGAGACG. The full variable domain, with the rest looked up from reference TRBV30 and TRBJ2-3, is SQTIHQWPATLVQPVGSPLSLECTVEGTSNPNLYWYRQAAGRGLQLLFYSVGIGQISSEVPQNLSASRPQDRQFILSSKKLLLSDSGFYLCAWGRGKETQYFGPGTRLTVL.

This clone was seen many times. CDR3: CARRDTLNSPLHF. The DNA read from the CDR3 is TGTGCCCGCCGGGACACACTTAATTCACCC. The gene calls are TRBV30 and TRBJ1-6; maybe TRBD1 (6 bases). Read sequence stops 3 residues before the CDR3 end, and the germline J gene provides the missing end. Trimming removed 8 bases at V and 6 bases at J, with 14 bases between. Germline V lookup: CDR1 GTSNPN, CDR2 SVGIG (reference sequence). This CDR3 contains 13 residues.

On this clone: The CDR3 end lies 3 residues beyond the end of the read and is filled in from the germline J gene. The chain combines TRBV20-1 with TRBJ2-7; a weak D match, TRBD1 (6 bases). The CDR3 extends over 13 amino acids. The V gene's germline CDR1 is DFQATT and CDR2 SNEGSKA (reference sequence). V was cut by 5 bases and J by 1 base, with 12 bases left in between. The sequenced part of the CDR3 DNA is TGCAGTGCTTATACGACAGGATCCTACGAG. The encoded protein is CSAYTTGSYE. The whole CDR3 region reads CSAYTTGSYEQYF.

A remark on this clone: The read terminates 3 residues before the CDR3 end, so the remaining end is supplied by the germline J gene. This sequence joins TRBV7-9 and TRBJ2-1; 7 positions agree with TRBD2. The CDR3 sequence is 15 residues long. J gave up 9 bases and V 5 bases, and 13 bases lay outside the gene matches. The germline gives CDR1 SEHNR, CDR2 FQNEAQ (reference sequence). The CDR3 protein is CASSPSLERGGEQFF. The CDR3 DNA, read in part, is TGTGCCAGCAGCCCCTCCCTAGAGCGGGGCGGTGAG.

Many counts were recorded for this clone. This specimen includes other DNA sequences encoding the same CDR3. The CDR3 sequence: CASSSQGVNTEAFF. The CDR3 bases that were read are TGCGCCAGCAGCTCCCAGGGGGTGAACACTGAA. The genes are TRBV5-1 and TRBJ1-1, with TRBD1 identical over 7 bases. The CDR3 end is not reached by the read, which stops 3 residues before it; the germline J gene fills it in. The CDR3 has 14 residues. Trimming at V came to 3 bases and at J to 0 bases, leaving 2 bases not matched to a gene. Germline CDR1 and CDR2: SGHRS and YFSETQ.

This clone was counted ten times or more. From the germline J gene comes the end of the CDR3, since the read stops 3 residues before it. The gene calls are TRBV30 and TRBJ2-1, with 9 nucleotides matching TRBD2. The CDR3 contains 15 residues. Germline lookup yields CDR1 GTSNPN and CDR2 SVGIG (reference sequence). Trimming at V came to 2 bases and at J to 4 bases, leaving 6 bases not matched to a gene. CDR3 DNA (partial): TGTGCCTGGAGTAGCCTAGCGGGGTCGTACAATGAG. Residues: CAWSSLAGSYNE. The entire CDR3 protein reads CAWSSLAGSYNEQFF.

This clone has a count of ten or more. The read ends 3 residues early relative to the CDR3; the germline J gene fills the gap. V gene TRBV19 combines with J gene TRBJ1-1; D is possibly TRBD1 (5 bases). CDR1 and CDR2 (germline): LNHDA, SQIVND (reference sequence). This CDR3 region has 14 residues. CDR3 bases read: TGTGCCAGTAGTATCTTCTCGGACACGAACAAA. The encoded protein is CASSIFSDTNK. The entire CDR3 is CASSIFSDTNKAFF.